These T cell receptor beta chains were read from a single sample in a study of PD-1 blockade in mismatch repair-deficient tumors. Assay: immunoSEQ multiplex PCR; the TCRdb copy retains only in-frame clones and omits some. The data hold roughly 32,000 clones, with about 85% observed a single time. The sample was PBMCs, taken 6 to 7 weeks after starting pembrolizumab. Every receptor here comes from an adult with mismatch repair-deficient cancer. Both conserved end residues are part of each CDR3. D genes are given only for firm matches. Clone sizes are given selectively: once, few, many, or a class where the clone is expanded.

d_call	v_call	clone_size	j_call	cdr3_nt	cdr3_aa
NA	TRBV9	NA	TRBJ1-2	TGTGCCAGCAGCGTAGAAGCTCACACAGGGACTAATGGCTACACCTTC	CASSVEAHTGTNGYTF
NA	TRBV29-1	NA	TRBJ1-1	TGCAGCGTTGAATCCTGGGAGGTGAACACTGAAGCTTTCTTT	CSVESWEVNTEAFF
NA	TRBV15	NA	TRBJ1-1	TGTGCCACCGGCCTGCTGAACACTGAAGCTTTCTTT	CATGLLNTEAFF
TRBD2	TRBV5-1	NA	TRBJ2-1	TGCGCCAGCAGCTTCCTAGCTCCGGGAGGGTCGGGCGGTGAGCAGTTCTTC	CASSFLAPGGSGGEQFF
TRBD2	TRBV5-1	NA	TRBJ2-7	TGCGCCAGCAGCTTGGAGGGTCGGGTAGCGGGGGAGCAGTACTTC	CASSLEGRVAGEQYF
TRBD2	TRBV5-1	NA	TRBJ2-1	TGCGCCAGCAGCTTGGACGGACTAGCAGGCAATGAGCAGTTCTTC	CASSLDGLAGNEQFF
TRBD1	TRBV6-1	NA	TRBJ2-2	TGTGCCAGCAGAGACAGGGGTGGTACCGGGGAGCTGTTTTTT	CASRDRGGTGELFF
NA	TRBV5-1	NA	TRBJ2-1	TGCGCCAGCAGCTCGGAAGGGGAGGCCAATGAGCAGTTCTTC	CASSSEGEANEQFF
NA	TRBV5-1	NA	TRBJ1-2	TGCGCCAGCAGCTTGGGGGCACCTGGCTACACCTTC	CASSLGAPGYTF
TRBD1	TRBV27	NA	TRBJ2-2	TGTGCCAGCACCTCGGACAGGGTTGTGTACACCGGGGAGCTGTTTTTT	CASTSDRVVYTGELFF
TRBD2	TRBV6-1	NA	TRBJ2-2	TGTGCCAGCAGTGCTGGGACTAGTTCCTCCGGGGAGCTGTTTTTT	CASSAGTSSSGELFF
NA	TRBV5-1	NA	TRBJ2-3	TGCGCCAGCAGCTTGGATACGGGAGGCACAGATACGCAGTATTTT	CASSLDTGGTDTQYF
NA	TRBV7-2	NA	TRBJ2-3	TGTGCCAGCAGCTTCCCTAAGGGCGGGAGCACAGATACGCAGTATTTT	CASSFPKGGSTDTQYF
TRBD1	TRBV7-9	NA	TRBJ2-7	TGTGCCAGCAGCCACCGGGACAGGGAGACCCACGAGCAGTACTTC	CASSHRDRETHEQYF
TRBD1	TRBV28	NA	TRBJ1-2	TGTGCCAGCATTCACGGGACAGGGGGCTTGGTCAGTGGTGGCTACACCTTC	CASIHGTGGLVSGGYTF
NA	TRBV9	NA	TRBJ1-1	TGTGCCAGCAGCGCGGACAGTTACGGGAACACTGAAGCTTTCTTT	CASSADSYGNTEAFF
TRBD1	TRBV7-8	few	TRBJ1-3	TGTGCCAGCAGCGGTCCGCGGACAGGAGGAAACACCATATATTTT	CASSGPRTGGNTIYF
NA	TRBV5-1	once	TRBJ1-2	TGCGCCAGCAGTAATTGGGTGGGCGGCTACACCTTC	CASSNWVGGYTF
NA	TRBV5-4	few	TRBJ2-2	TGTGCCAGCAGCTACGACAGGACCGGGGAGCTGTTTTTT	CASSYDRTGELFF
NA	TRBV29-1	NA	TRBJ1-5	TGCAGCGCGGGGGATAGCAATCAGCCCCAGCATTTT	CSAGDSNQPQHF
TRBD1	TRBV5-1	NA	TRBJ2-3	TGCGCCAGCAGGACAGGGCCAACAGATACGCAGTATTTT	CASRTGPTDTQYF
NA	TRBV18	NA	TRBJ1-2	TGTGCCAGCTCACCACCGAATTTGAGGGGCAGGGGAGCTTATGGTTATGGCTACACCTTC	CASSPPNLRGRGAYGYGYTF
NA	TRBV23-1	few	TRBJ2-1	TGCGCCAGCAGTCACCCGCCCCGCAGGAACTCCTACAATGAGCAGTTCTTC	CASSHPPRRNSYNEQFF
NA	TRBV27	NA	TRBJ1-1	TGTGCCAGCAGGTTAAACCGACAGCTGAACACTGAAGCTTTCTTT	CASRLNRQLNTEAFF
TRBD1	TRBV5-1	NA	TRBJ1-5	TGCGCCACCTTGTTAAAAGACAGGGGAGACCTAGGAGCCCAGCATTTT	CATLLKDRGDLGAQHF
TRBD2	TRBV15	few	TRBJ2-7	TGTGCCACCAGCAGAGATAAGACTAGCGGGATATACGAGCAGTACTTC	CATSRDKTSGIYEQYF
NA	TRBV12-2	NA	TRBJ2-1	TGTGCAAGTCGCTTAGGATCTGGGGCGGGAGAGTCCCACAATGAGCAGTTCTTC	CASRLGSGAGESHNEQFF
NA	TRBV5-1	NA	TRBJ2-3	TGCGCCAGCAAGGGGACTCAGGAGAGTACAGATACGCAGTATTTT	CASKGTQESTDTQYF
TRBD2	TRBV4-2	NA	TRBJ2-3	TGTGCCAGCAGCCAAGAGGGACTAGCGGCAGATACGCAGTATTTT	CASSQEGLAADTQYF
NA	TRBV10-3	NA	TRBJ2-5	TGTGCCATCAGTGGGGGGCAACTCCAAGAGACCCAGTACTTC	CAISGGQLQETQYF
TRBD1	TRBV7-2	NA	TRBJ1-1	TGTGCCAGCAGCTTAGGGACAGGTGCGGGTACTGAAGCTTTCTTT	CASSLGTGAGTEAFF
NA	TRBV7-9	medium-sized	TRBJ2-1	TGTGCCAGCAGCTTAACACAGGGAACGTACAATGAGCAGTTCTTC	CASSLTQGTYNEQFF
TRBD2	TRBV7-7	NA	TRBJ2-3	TGTGCTAGCAGCTTAGGGGCGGGGGCAGATACGCAGTATTTT	CASSLGAGADTQYF
NA	TRBV28	NA	TRBJ1-2	TGTGCCAGCAGTTTATTAGTAAGCAGGGGCTGGAATGGCTACACCTTC	CASSLLVSRGWNGYTF
TRBD1	TRBV9	NA	TRBJ1-4	TGTGCCAGCAGCGGGGGGACAGGAAATGAAAAACTGTTTTTT	CASSGGTGNEKLFF
TRBD2	TRBV28	NA	TRBJ2-7	TGTGCCAGCAGTGAAAACCCGGGACTAGCGGGATCCGAGCAGTACTTC	CASSENPGLAGSEQYF
NA	TRBV30	NA	TRBJ2-7	TGTGCCTGGAGTGTCCGGGTAACCTACGAGCAGTACTTC	CAWSVRVTYEQYF
NA	TRBV9	NA	TRBJ2-7	TGTGCCAGCAGCGGAACAGGTCTTCCGGGTTACGAGCAGTACTTC	CASSGTGLPGYEQYF
NA	TRBV5-8	few	TRBJ2-3	TGTGCCAGCAGCGCCAGGGGGCGGGGGACAGATACGCAGTATTTT	CASSARGRGTDTQYF
NA	TRBV7-8	NA	TRBJ2-1	TGTGCCAGCAGCTTAGGGAGCTGGTCCTACAATGAGCAGTTCTTC	CASSLGSWSYNEQFF
NA	TRBV6-5	NA	TRBJ1-5	TGTGCCAGCAGTGGGGGCCAGGCACTAGGGCAGCCCCAGCATTTT	CASSGGQALGQPQHF
NA	TRBV14	once	TRBJ2-2	TGTGCCACTTCAGACAAGGACTACACCGGGGAGCTGTTTTTT	CATSDKDYTGELFF
TRBD1	TRBV19	once	TRBJ2-1	TGTGCCAGTAGTATTATGACAGGGGGGAGCAATGAGCAGTTCTTC	CASSIMTGGSNEQFF
TRBD1	TRBV28	NA	TRBJ1-2	TGTGCCAGCAGTGCCCGGACAGGGGCCCGGGCTAACTATGGCTACACCTTC	CASSARTGARANYGYTF
NA	TRBV10-2	NA	TRBJ2-7	TGCGCCAGCAGTGAGGACAGGTACTCCTACGAGCAGTACTTC	CASSEDRYSYEQYF
NA	TRBV27	NA	TRBJ2-1	TGTGCCAGCAGTCTCCAACCACCGACGCGGGGAAGCTCCTACAATGAGCAGTTCTTC	CASSLQPPTRGSSYNEQFF
NA	TRBV5-1	once	TRBJ1-4	TGCGCCAGCAGCTTCAACCGGGGTGTGGGGGAAAAACTGTTTTTT	CASSFNRGVGEKLFF
TRBD1	TRBV9	NA	TRBJ1-2	TGTGCCAGCAGCGCGACAGGGTTGAGGCCTAACTATGGCTACACCTTC	CASSATGLRPNYGYTF
TRBD1	TRBV28	NA	TRBJ1-1	TGTGCCAGCGGTACTACTCTTCAGGGGGACACTGAAGCTTTCTTT	CASGTTLQGDTEAFF
NA	TRBV6-6	NA	TRBJ2-1	TGTGCCAGCAGAAAGTGGACAGACGGAAACTACAATGAGCAGTTCTTC	CASRKWTDGNYNEQFF
NA	TRBV4-1	NA	TRBJ2-7	TGCGCCAGCAGCCAAGATATAATAATACAGGGATATTCCAACGAGCAGTACTTC	CASSQDIIIQGYSNEQYF
TRBD2	TRBV27	NA	TRBJ2-2	TGTGCCAGCAGTTTATCCCCCGCCGTAGCGGGAGGGAACACCGGGGAGCTGTTTTTT	CASSLSPAVAGGNTGELFF
TRBD1	TRBV28	NA	TRBJ1-1	TGTGCCAGCAGCCGCAGGGGGATGAACACTGAAGCTTTCTTT	CASSRRGMNTEAFF